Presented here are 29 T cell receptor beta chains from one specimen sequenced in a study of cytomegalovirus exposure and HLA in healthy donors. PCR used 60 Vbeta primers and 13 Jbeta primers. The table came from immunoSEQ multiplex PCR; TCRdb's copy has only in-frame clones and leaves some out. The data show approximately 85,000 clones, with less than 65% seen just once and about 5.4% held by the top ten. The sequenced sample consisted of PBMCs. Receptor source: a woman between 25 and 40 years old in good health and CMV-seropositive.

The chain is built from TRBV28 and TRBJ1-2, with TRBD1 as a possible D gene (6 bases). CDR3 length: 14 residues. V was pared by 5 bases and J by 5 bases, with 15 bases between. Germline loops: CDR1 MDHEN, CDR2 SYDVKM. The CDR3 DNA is TGTGCCAGCAGTCCACCGGGAACAGGGTATGGCTACACCTTC. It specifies CASSPPGTGYGYTF.

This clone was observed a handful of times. CDR3 region: CASGLVQFRGTAYEQYF. CDR3 DNA sequence: TGTGCTAGTGGTTTGGTACAGTTTAGGGGCACAGCCTACGAGCAGTACTTC. The chain is built from TRBV12-5 and TRBJ2-7; D perhaps matches TRBD1 (5 bases). Germline assignment: CDR1 LGHNT and CDR2 FRNRAP. This CDR3 has 17 residues. V was cut by 0 bases and J by 2 bases, with 17 bases left in between.

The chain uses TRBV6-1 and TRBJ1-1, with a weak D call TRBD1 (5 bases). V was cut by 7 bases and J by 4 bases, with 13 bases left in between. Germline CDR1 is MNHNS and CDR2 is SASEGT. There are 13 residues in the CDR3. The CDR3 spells CASTRGGSTEAFF. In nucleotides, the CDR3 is TGTGCCAGCACTCGGGGGGGGAGCACTGAAGCTTTCTTT.

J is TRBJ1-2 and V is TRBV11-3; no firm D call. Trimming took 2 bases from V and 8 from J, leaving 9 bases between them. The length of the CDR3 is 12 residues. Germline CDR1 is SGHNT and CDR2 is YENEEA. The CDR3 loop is CASSLPGGGYTF. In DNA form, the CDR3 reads TGTGCCAGCAGCTTACCCGGAGGGGGCTACACCTTC.

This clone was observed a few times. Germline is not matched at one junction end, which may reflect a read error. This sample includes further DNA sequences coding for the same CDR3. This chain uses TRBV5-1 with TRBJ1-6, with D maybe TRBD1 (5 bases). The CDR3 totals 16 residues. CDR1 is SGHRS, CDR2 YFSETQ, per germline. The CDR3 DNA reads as TGTGCCAGCAGCTTAGTTACGCGGACAAGTAATTCACCCCTCCACTTT. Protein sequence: CASSLVTRTSNSPLHF.

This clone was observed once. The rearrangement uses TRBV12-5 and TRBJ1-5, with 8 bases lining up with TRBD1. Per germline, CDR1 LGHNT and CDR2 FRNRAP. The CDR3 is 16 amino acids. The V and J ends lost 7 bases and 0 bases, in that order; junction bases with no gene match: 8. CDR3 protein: CASAGGQGNSNQPQHF. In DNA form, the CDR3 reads TGTGCTAGTGCCGGAGGACAGGGAAATAGCAATCAGCCCCAGCATTTT.

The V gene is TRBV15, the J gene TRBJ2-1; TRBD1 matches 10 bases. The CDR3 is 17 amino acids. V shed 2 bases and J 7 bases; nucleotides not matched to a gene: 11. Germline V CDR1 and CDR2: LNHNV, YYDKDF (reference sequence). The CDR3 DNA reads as TGTGCCACCAGCAGATTTGACCGGGACAGGGGTTGGAATGAGCAGTTCTTC. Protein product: CATSRFDRDRGWNEQFF.

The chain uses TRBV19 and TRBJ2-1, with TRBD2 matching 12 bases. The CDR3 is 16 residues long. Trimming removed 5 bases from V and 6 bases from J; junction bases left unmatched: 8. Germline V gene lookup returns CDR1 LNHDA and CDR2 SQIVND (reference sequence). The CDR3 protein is CASSPLPSGGANEQFF. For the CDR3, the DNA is TGTGCCAGTAGTCCCCTTCCTAGCGGGGGGGCCAATGAGCAGTTCTTC. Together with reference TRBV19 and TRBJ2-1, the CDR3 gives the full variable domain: DGGITQSPKYLFRKEGQNVTLSCEQNLNHDAMYWYRQDPGQGLRLIYYSQIVNDFQKGDIAEGYSVSREKKESFPLTVTSAQKNPTAFYLCASSPLPSGGANEQFFGPGTRLTVL.

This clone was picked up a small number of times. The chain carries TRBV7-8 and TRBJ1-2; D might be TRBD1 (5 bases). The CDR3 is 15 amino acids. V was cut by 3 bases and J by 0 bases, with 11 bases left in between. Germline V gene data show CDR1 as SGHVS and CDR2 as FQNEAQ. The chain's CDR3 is CASSFTTGSNYGYTF. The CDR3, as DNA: TGTGCCAGCAGCTTTACTACAGGTTCTAACTATGGCTACACCTTC.

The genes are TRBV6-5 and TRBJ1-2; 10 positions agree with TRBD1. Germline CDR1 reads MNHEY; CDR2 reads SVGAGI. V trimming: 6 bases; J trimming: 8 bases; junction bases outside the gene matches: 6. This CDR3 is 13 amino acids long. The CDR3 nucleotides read TGTGCCAGCAGACGGGACAGGGGTGGAGGCTACACCTTC. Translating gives CASRRDRGGGYTF.

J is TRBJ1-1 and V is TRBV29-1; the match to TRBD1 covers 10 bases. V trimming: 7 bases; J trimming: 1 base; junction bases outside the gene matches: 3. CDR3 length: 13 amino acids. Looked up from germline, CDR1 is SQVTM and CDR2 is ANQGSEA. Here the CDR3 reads CSAGQGGNTEAFF. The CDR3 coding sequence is TGCAGCGCCGGACAGGGGGGGAACACTGAAGCTTTCTTT. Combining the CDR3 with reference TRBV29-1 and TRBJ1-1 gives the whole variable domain SAVISQKPSRDICQRGTSLTIQCQVDSQVTMMFWYRQQPGQSLTLIATANQGSEATYESGFVIDKFPISRPNLTFSTLTVSNMSPEDSSIYLCSAGQGGNTEAFFGQGTRLTVV.

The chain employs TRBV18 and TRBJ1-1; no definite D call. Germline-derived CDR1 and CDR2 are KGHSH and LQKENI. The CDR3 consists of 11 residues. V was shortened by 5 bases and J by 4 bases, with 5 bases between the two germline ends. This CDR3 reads CASSAGTEAFF. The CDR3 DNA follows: TGTGCCAGCTCAGCCGGCACTGAAGCTTTCTTT. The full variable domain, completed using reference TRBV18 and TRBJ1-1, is NAGVMQNPRHLVRRRGQEARLRCSPMKGHSHVYWYRQLPEEGLKFMVYLQKENIIDESGMPKERFSAEFPKEGPSILRIQQVVRGDSAAYFCASSAGTEAFFGQGTRLTVV.

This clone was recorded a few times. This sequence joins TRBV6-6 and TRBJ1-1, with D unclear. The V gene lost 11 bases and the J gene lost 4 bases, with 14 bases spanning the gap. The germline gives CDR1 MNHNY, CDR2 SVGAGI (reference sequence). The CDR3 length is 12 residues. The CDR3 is CAALSEGTEAFF. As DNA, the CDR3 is TGTGCCGCCTTGAGTGAGGGCACTGAAGCTTTCTTT.

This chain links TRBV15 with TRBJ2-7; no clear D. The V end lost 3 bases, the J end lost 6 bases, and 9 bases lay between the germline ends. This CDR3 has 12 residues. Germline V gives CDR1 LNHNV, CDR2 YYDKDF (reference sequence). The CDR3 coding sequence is TGTGCCACCAGCAGGCCGTTCGGCGAGCAGTACTTC. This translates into CATSRPFGEQYF.

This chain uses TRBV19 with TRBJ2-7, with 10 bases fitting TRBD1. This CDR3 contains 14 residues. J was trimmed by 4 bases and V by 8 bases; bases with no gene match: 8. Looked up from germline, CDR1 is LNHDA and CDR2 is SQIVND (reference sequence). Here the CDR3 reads CASQPTGGIYEQYF. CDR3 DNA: TGTGCCAGTCAACCGACAGGGGGCATATACGAGCAGTACTTC. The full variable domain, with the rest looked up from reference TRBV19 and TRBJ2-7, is DGGITQSPKYLFRKEGQNVTLSCEQNLNHDAMYWYRQDPGQGLRLIYYSQIVNDFQKGDIAEGYSVSREKKESFPLTVTSAQKNPTAFYLCASQPTGGIYEQYFGPGTRLTVT.

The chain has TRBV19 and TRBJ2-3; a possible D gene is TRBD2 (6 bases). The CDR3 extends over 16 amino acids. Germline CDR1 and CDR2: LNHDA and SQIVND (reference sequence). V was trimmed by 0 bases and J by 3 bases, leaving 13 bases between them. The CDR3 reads CASSIDPRGETDTQYF. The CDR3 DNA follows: TGTGCCAGTAGTATAGATCCCCGCGGGGAAACAGATACGCAGTATTTT.

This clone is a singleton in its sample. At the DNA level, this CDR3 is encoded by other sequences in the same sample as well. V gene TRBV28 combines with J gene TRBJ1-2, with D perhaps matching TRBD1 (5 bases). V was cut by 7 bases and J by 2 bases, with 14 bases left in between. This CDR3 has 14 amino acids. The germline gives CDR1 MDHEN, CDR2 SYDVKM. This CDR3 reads CASKRDDLNYGYTF. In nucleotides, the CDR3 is TGTGCCAGCAAGCGGGACGACCTGAACTATGGCTACACCTTC.

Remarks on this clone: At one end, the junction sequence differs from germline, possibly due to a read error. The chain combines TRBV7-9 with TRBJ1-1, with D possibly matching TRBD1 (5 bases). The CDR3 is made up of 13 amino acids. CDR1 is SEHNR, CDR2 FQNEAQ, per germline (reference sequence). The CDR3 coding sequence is TGTTCCAGCAGCTTTGGGGGGGAAACTGAAGCTTTCTTT. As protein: CSSSFGGETEAFF.

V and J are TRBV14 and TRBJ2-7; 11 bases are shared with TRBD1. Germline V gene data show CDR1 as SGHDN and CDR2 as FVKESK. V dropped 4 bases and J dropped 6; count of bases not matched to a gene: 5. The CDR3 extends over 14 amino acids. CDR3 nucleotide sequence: TGTGCCAGCAGCCTTACCGGGACAGGGGGCGAGCAGTACTTC. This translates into CASSLTGTGGEQYF.

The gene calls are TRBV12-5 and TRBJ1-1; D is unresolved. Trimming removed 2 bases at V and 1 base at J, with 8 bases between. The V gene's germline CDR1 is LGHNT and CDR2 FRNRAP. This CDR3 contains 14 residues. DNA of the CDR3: TGTGCTAGTGGTTTGTCAGACTGGAACACTGAAGCTTTCTTT. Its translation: CASGLSDWNTEAFF.

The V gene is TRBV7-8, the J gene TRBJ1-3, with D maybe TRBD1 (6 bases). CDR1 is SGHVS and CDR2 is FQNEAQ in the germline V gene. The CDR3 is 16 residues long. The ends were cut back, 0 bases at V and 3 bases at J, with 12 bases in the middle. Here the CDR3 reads CASSLAGRGFGNTIYF. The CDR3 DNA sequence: TGTGCCAGCAGCTTAGCTGGCAGGGGTTTTGGAAACACCATATATTTT. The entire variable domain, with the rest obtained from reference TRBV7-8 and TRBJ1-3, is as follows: GAGVSQSPRYKVAKRGQDVALRCDPISGHVSLFWYQQALGQGPEFLTYFQNEAQLDKSGLPSDRFFAERPEGSVSTLKIQRTQQEDSAVYLCASSLAGRGFGNTIYFGEGSWLTVV.

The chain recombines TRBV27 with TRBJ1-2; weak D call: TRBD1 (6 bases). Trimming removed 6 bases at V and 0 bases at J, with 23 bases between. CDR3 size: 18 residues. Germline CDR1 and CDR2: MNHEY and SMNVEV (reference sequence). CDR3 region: CASSPRGATRVSNYGYTF. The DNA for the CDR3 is TGTGCCAGCAGCCCCCGGGGGGCCACCCGGGTTTCTAACTATGGCTACACCTTC.

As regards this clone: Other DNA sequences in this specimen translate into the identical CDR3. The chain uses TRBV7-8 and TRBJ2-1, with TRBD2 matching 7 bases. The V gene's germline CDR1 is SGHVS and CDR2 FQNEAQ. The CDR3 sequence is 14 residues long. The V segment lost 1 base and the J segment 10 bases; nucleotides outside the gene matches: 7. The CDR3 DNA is TGTGCCAGCAGCTTAGGGGGAGGGTATGGGGAGCAGTTCTTC. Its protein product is CASSLGGGYGEQFF.

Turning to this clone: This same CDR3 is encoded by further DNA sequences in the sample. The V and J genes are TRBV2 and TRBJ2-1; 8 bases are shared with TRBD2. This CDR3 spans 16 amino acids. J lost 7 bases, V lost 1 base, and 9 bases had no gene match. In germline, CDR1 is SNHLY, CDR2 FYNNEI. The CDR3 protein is CASSEEGQGTRNEQFF. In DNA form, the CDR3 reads TGTGCCAGCAGTGAAGAGGGACAAGGGACTAGGAATGAGCAGTTCTTC.

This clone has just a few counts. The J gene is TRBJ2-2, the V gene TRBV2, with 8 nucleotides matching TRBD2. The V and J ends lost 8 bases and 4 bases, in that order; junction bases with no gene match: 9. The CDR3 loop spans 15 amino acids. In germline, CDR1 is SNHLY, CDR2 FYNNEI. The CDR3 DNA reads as TGTGCCAGCGCGTCCCGGGGGGGCCCCACCGGGGAGCTGTTTTTT. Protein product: CASASRGGPTGELFF.

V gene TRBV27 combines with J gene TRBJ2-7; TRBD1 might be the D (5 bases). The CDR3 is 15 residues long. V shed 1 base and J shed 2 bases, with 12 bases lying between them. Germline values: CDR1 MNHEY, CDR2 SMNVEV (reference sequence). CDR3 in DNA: TGTGCCAGCAGTTTATTGGGCCAAGGGGCCTACGAGCAGTACTTC. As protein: CASSLLGQGAYEQYF.

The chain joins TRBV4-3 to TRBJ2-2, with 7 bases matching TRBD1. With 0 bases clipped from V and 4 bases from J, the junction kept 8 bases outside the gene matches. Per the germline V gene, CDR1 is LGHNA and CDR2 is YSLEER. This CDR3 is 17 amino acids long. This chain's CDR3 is CASSQERGQAGTGELFF. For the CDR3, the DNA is TGCGCCAGCAGCCAAGAACGAGGACAGGCAGGCACCGGGGAGCTGTTTTTT.

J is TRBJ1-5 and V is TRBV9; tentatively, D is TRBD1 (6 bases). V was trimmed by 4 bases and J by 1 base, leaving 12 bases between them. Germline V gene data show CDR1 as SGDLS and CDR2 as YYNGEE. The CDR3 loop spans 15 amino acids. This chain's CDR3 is CASSSGVLSNQPQHF. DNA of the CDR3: TGTGCCAGCAGCTCAGGGGTTTTGAGCAATCAGCCCCAGCATTTT.

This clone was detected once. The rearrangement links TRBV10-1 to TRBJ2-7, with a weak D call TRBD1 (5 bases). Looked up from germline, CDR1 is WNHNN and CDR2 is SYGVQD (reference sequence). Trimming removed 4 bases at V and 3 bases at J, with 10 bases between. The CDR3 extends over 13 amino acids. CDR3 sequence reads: CASSARRVYEQYF. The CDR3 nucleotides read TGCGCCAGCAGTGCGCGCAGGGTCTACGAGCAGTACTTC.